This is a list of T cell receptor beta chains from one sample in a study of blood T cell repertoires in COVID-19. Produced via immunoSEQ multiplex PCR; TCRdb's table is partial and in-frame only. The table lists about 160,000 clones, around 80% of them singletons. The sequencing input was peripheral blood. Source of these receptors: a woman of 80 years or more with acute or convalescent COVID-19. Each CDR3 is given with its conserved first and last residue. A D gene is named only where the DNA matches it firmly. Clone size is not always given. Where it is, it says once, few, many or a class for expanded clones.

j_call v_call d_call clone_size cdr3_aa cdr3_nt
TRBJ1-1 TRBV30 TRBD1 . CAHRQGKNTEAFF TGTGCCCATAGACAGGGAAAAAACACTGAAGCTTTCTTT
TRBJ1-2 TRBV4-3 . once CASSQDRIGVNYGYTF TGCGCCAGCAGCCAAGATCGGATAGGGGTTAACTATGGCTACACCTTC
TRBJ2-1 TRBV5-6 . . CASSQMSSYNEQFF TGTGCCAGCAGCCAGATGTCCTCCTACAATGAGCAGTTCTTC
TRBJ2-1 TRBV28 . . CASSSFLPEGSEQFF TGTGCCAGCAGCTCCTTTTTACCGGAGGGAAGTGAGCAGTTCTTC
TRBJ2-7 TRBV6-2/TRBV6-3 TRBD2 . CASSDTSGGYEQYF TGTGCCAGCAGCGATACTAGCGGAGGCTACGAGCAGTACTTC
TRBJ1-1 TRBV6-5 TRBD1 . CASSYALTGDAEAFF TGTGCCAGCAGTTACGCTCTCACAGGGGATGCCGAAGCTTTCTTT
TRBJ1-5 TRBV7-9 . . CASRYGEKGPQHF TGTGCCAGCAGGTACGGGGAGAAAGGGCCCCAGCATTTT
TRBJ2-5 TRBV5-1 TRBD1 . CASSLGDSQETQYF TGCGCCAGCAGCTTGGGGGACAGCCAAGAGACCCAGTACTTC
TRBJ1-6 TRBV27 . . CASRTDSSIYNSPLHF TGTGCCAGCAGGACCGACAGTTCTATCTATAATTCACCCCTCCACTTT
TRBJ1-2 TRBV2 TRBD1 few CARDRVYSSDGYTF TGTGCCAGGGACAGGGTTTACTCATCGGATGGCTACACCTTC
TRBJ1-4 TRBV4-1 . . CASSTRERLLFF TGCGCCAGCAGCACCAGGGAACGTCTCCTGTTTTTT
TRBJ2-5 TRBV11-3 TRBD2 . CASSDRTSGPRGETQYF TGTGCCAGCAGCGATCGGACTAGCGGGCCCCGAGGGGAGACCCAGTACTTC
TRBJ2-7 TRBV6-6 TRBD1 . CASRTTGASSYEQYF TGTGCCAGCAGAACGACAGGGGCTAGCTCCTACGAGCAGTACTTC
TRBJ2-1 TRBV5-8 . . CASSHHTNEQFF TGTGCCAGCAGCCATCACACCAATGAGCAGTTCTTC
TRBJ1-2 TRBV5-1 . . CASSLESVNYGYTF TGCGCCAGCAGCTTGGAATCGGTTAACTATGGCTACACCTTC
TRBJ1-1 TRBV4-1 . . CASRIDWNTEAFF TGCGCCAGCAGGATTGACTGGAACACTGAAGCTTTCTTT
TRBJ2-7 TRBV3-1/TRBV3-2 . . CASSQVAGVSYEQYF TGTGCCAGCAGCCAAGTGGCGGGCGTGTCCTACGAGCAGTACTTC
TRBJ2-1 TRBV6-5 . few CASSYSGLAKPGEQFF TGTGCCAGCAGTTACTCGGGACTCGCAAAACCTGGTGAGCAGTTCTTC
TRBJ2-7 TRBV27 . . CASRDSGTPFDEQYF TGTGCCAGCAGAGATTCCGGGACACCCTTTGATGAGCAGTACTTC
TRBJ1-2 TRBV7-2 . once CASSSGSNYGYTF TGTGCCAGCAGCTCGGGATCTAACTATGGCTACACCTTC
TRBJ2-1 TRBV14 . . CASSQDWRLQQFF TGTGCCAGCAGCCAAGATTGGAGACTACAGCAGTTCTTC
TRBJ1-1 TRBV4-3 . . CASSQQLATEAFF TGCGCCAGCAGCCAACAACTCGCCACTGAAGCTTTCTTT
TRBJ2-2 TRBV9 . . CASSVDVFHTGELFF TGTGCCAGCAGCGTAGATGTCTTTCACACCGGGGAGCTGTTTTTT
TRBJ2-1 TRBV29-1 TRBD2 . CSAGRRGAYNEQFF TGCAGCGCCGGGAGGCGGGGGGCCTACAATGAGCAGTTCTTC
TRBJ1-2 TRBV19 . . CASSDLDRNYGYTF TGTGCCAGTAGCGACCTGGACAGAAACTATGGCTACACCTTC
TRBJ1-2 TRBV9 . . CASSPGGSRHGYTF TGTGCCAGCAGTCCCGGGGGATCCCGGCACGGCTACACCTTC
TRBJ2-2 TRBV30 . . CAWSLDTVRRGAGELFF TGTGCCTGGAGCTTAGATACCGTTCGTCGAGGCGCCGGGGAGCTGTTTTTT
TRBJ1-1 TRBV5-1 . . CASSPSAITGNTEAFF TGCGCCAGCAGCCCAAGTGCAATAACTGGGAACACTGAAGCTTTCTTT
TRBJ2-2 TRBV5-4 TRBD1 . CASSSRDRGAGELFF TGTGCCAGCAGCTCCCGGGACAGGGGCGCCGGGGAGCTGTTTTTT
TRBJ2-5 TRBV27 . . CASSPNRQSQETQYF TGTGCCAGCAGTCCCAATCGACAGTCCCAAGAGACCCAGTACTTC
TRBJ2-1 TRBV5-5 . . CASSLGSGDYNEQFF TGTGCCAGCAGCTTGGGATCGGGAGACTACAATGAGCAGTTCTTC
TRBJ2-3 TRBV3-1/TRBV3-2 TRBD2 few CASSLSRVRAGGTYTDTQYF TGTGCCAGCAGCCTTTCACGGGTACGGGCGGGAGGTACCTACACAGATACGCAGTATTTT
TRBJ1-1 TRBV5-1 TRBD1 . CASSLAGGIPEAFF TGCGCCAGCAGCTTGGCAGGGGGGATCCCTGAAGCTTTCTTT
TRBJ1-3 TRBV30 TRBD1 . CAWSVAGGNTIYF TGTGCCTGGAGCGTCGCAGGGGGCAACACCATATATTTT
TRBJ1-5 TRBV15 . . CATSRGVNQPQHF TGTGCCACCAGCAGAGGAGTCAATCAGCCCCAGCATTTT
TRBJ1-5 TRBV10-3 . few CAVGQTNQPQHF TGTGCCGTTGGACAAACCAATCAGCCCCAGCATTTT
TRBJ1-1 TRBV12-5 . . CASGLTDTEAFF TGTGCTAGTGGTTTGACAGACACTGAAGCTTTCTTT
TRBJ2-7 TRBV5-1 . . CASSFGAREQYF TGCGCCAGCAGCTTCGGAGCGAGGGAGCAGTACTTC
TRBJ1-1 TRBV19 TRBD1 . CASTGGQGNTEAFF TGTGCCAGTACAGGCGGACAGGGGAACACTGAAGCTTTCTTT
TRBJ2-1 TRBV7-2 TRBD2 . CASSLLADMYNEQFF TGTGCCAGCAGCTTACTAGCGGACATGTACAATGAGCAGTTCTTC
TRBJ2-3 TRBV9 . . CASSVQTGGFTDTQYF TGTGCCAGCAGCGTCCAGACTGGAGGGTTCACAGATACGCAGTATTTT
TRBJ1-5 TRBV29-1 . once CSVAQNSNQPQHF TGCAGCGTTGCACAGAATAGCAATCAGCCCCAGCATTTT
TRBJ1-2 TRBV3-1/TRBV3-2 TRBD1 . CASSQDTGAFDGYTF TGTGCCAGCAGCCAAGATACAGGGGCCTTCGATGGCTACACCTTC
TRBJ1-5 TRBV19 TRBD1 once CASSPGQGSQPQHF TGTGCCAGTAGTCCGGGACAGGGGAGTCAGCCCCAGCATTTT
TRBJ1-2 TRBV7-9 . . CASSYPGEHYGYTF TGTGCCAGCAGCTACCCGGGGGAACACTATGGCTACACCTTC
TRBJ1-1 TRBV6-2/TRBV6-3 . once CASSYWPMNTEAFF TGTGCCAGCAGTTATTGGCCGATGAACACTGAAGCTTTCTTT
TRBJ1-2 TRBV9 . . CASSPRGGGGDIYGYTF TGTGCCAGCAGCCCCAGAGGTGGGGGGGGCGATATCTATGGCTACACCTTC
TRBJ1-2 TRBV6-4 . . CASSDTQGRRGYTF TGTGCCAGCAGTGATACGCAGGGGCGCCGAGGCTACACCTTC
TRBJ2-2 TRBV7-6 TRBD2 . CASSLVSGRAITGELFF TGTGCCAGCAGCTTAGTGAGCGGGAGGGCCATCACCGGGGAGCTGTTTTTT
TRBJ2-3 TRBV30 . . CAWSQGPDTQYF TGTGCCTGGTCCCAGGGGCCAGATACGCAGTATTTT
TRBJ2-7 TRBV18 TRBD1 . CASSQPGQGDYEQYF TGTGCCAGCTCCCAACCGGGACAGGGAGACTACGAGCAGTACTTC
TRBJ1-2 TRBV6-5 . . CASSLDRTYGYTF TGTGCCAGCAGTTTAGACAGGACTTACGGCTACACCTTC
TRBJ1-5 TRBV7-2 . . CASAPAGDQLKPQHF TGTGCCAGCGCTCCCGCGGGGGATCAACTCAAGCCCCAGCATTTT